Presented here are 27 T cell receptor beta chains from one specimen sequenced in a study of spatial heterogeneity in lung cancer (dated by TCRdb to about 2019). Overall study outcomes, separate from this receptor: The tumor nonsynonymous mutation count correlated with the number of expanded intratumoral alpha and beta TCRs.

According to the study, the label for this sample's time point signals: sample taken at primary tumor resection. No antigens are known for them. Library preparation employed 5' RACE. For sequencing, a NextSeq 500 was employed. TCRdb cleaned the public reads at Q25 with fastp, built clones with MiXCR and kept in-frame beta chains. Identical CDR3 proteins give one entry, which carries the most common genes and DNA. This sample is represented by 5,000 to 7,500 distinct CDR3 sequences; about 15% of them were singletons. 10% of the sample is taken by the ten largest. This specimen was lung tumor tissue, taken at surgery. Every receptor here comes from a male donor with early-stage non-small cell lung cancer.

This clonotype is medium-sized (0.01 to 0.1%) by share. The library was prepared for alpha chains; this beta chain is a stray read, so its frequency means little. This chain connects TRBV12-3 or TRBV12-4 to TRBJ1-1; no reliable D call. The V and J ends lost 5 bases and 0 bases respectively, with 4 bases between them. The CDR3 is 12 amino acids. The CDR3 sequence is CASSQLNTEAFF. CDR3 bases: TGTGCCAGCAGTCAGTTGAACACTGAAGCTTTCTTT.

By sample share, this clonotype is medium-sized. This beta chain is an off-target read within a library intended for alpha chains, so its frequency means little. The chain carries TRBV28 and TRBJ2-1; 10 nucleotides agree with TRBD2. With V trimmed by 2 bases and J by 3 bases, 4 bases remained unmatched. Germline CDR1 reads MDHEN; CDR2 reads SYDVKM. The CDR3 loop spans 16 amino acids. This CDR3 reads CASSLGAGGYYNEQFF. The CDR3 nucleotides read TGTGCCAGCAGTTTAGGAGCGGGGGGGTACTACAATGAGCAGTTCTTC.

This clonotype ranks as medium-sized. As an off-target read in a library built for alpha chains, this beta chain has a frequency of little significance. This chain links TRBV9 with TRBJ2-2, with 11 bases fitting TRBD2. Germline CDR1 reads SGDLS; CDR2 reads YYNGEE. CDR3 length equals 16 residues. The V and J ends lost 4 bases and 3 bases, in that order; junction bases with no gene match: 5. CDR3: CASSIFSGRDTGELFF. As DNA, the CDR3 is TGTGCCAGCAGCATCTTTAGCGGGAGGGACACCGGGGAGCTGTTTTTT.

By sample fraction, this clonotype is medium-sized. The library was designed around alpha chains, so this beta chain is a stray read whose abundance carries little weight. The chain joins TRBV25-1 to TRBJ1-6; 11 bases fit TRBD1. The V and J ends lost 2 bases and 7 bases, in that order; junction bases with no gene match: 4. Germline CDR1 reads MGHDK; CDR2 reads SYGVNS. The CDR3 has 16 amino acids. Here the CDR3 reads CASSERDRGWNSPLHF. DNA of the CDR3: TGTGCCAGCAGTGAACGGGACAGGGGGTGGAATTCACCCCTCCACTTT.

This clonotype is classed as medium-sized. A library made for alpha chains picked up this beta chain off target, so its size means little. The rearrangement links TRBV5-1 to TRBJ2-2; D gene uncertain. Germline V gene data show CDR1 as SGHRS and CDR2 as YFSETQ. Trimming shortened V by 0 bases and J by 7 bases, and 7 bases separated the two germline ends. The CDR3 runs 13 residues. The DNA for the CDR3 is TGCGCCAGCAGCTTGGAGCCCGACGGGGAGCTGTTTTTT. Protein product: CASSLEPDGELFF.

By share, this clonotype counts as medium-sized. Within a library made for alpha chains, this beta chain is off target, and its count is uninformative. This sequence joins TRBV20-1 and TRBJ2-1; 10 bases agree with TRBD2. The CDR3 runs 16 residues. J was trimmed by 0 bases and V by 6 bases; bases with no gene match: 8. Germline V gives CDR1 DFQATT, CDR2 SNEGSKA (reference sequence). CDR3 nucleotide sequence: TGCAGTGCCCCCGGGACTAGCGACGACTCCTACAATGAGCAGTTCTTC. Amino acids: CSAPGTSDDSYNEQFF.

This clonotype was recorded many times. Found in a library prepared for alpha chains, this beta chain is an off-target read, and its abundance has little meaning. The chain has TRBV7-8 and TRBJ2-4; D perhaps matches TRBD2 (7 bases). CDR1 and CDR2 (germline): SGHVS, FQNEAQ. The CDR3 is 19 amino acids. The V gene lost 2 bases and the J gene lost 3 bases, with 23 bases spanning the gap. This CDR3 reads CASSLNLGAVAGVKNIQYF. CDR3 DNA: TGTGCCAGCAGCTTAAATCTGGGGGCAGTCGCGGGAGTCAAAAACATTCAGTACTTC. Using reference TRBV7-8 and TRBJ2-4 for the parts outside the CDR3, the full variable domain is GAGVSQSPRYKVAKRGQDVALRCDPISGHVSLFWYQQALGQGPEFLTYFQNEAQLDKSGLPSDRFFAERPEGSVSTLKIQRTQQEDSAVYLCASSLNLGAVAGVKNIQYFGAGTRLSVL.

This clonotype is medium-sized. Being off target in a library aimed at alpha chains, this beta chain has a size of little meaning. This chain links TRBV29-1 with TRBJ2-3; maybe TRBD1 (8 bases). The CDR3 has 14 residues. Germline CDR1 is SQVTM and CDR2 is ANQGSEA. Trimming took 4 bases from V and 2 from J, leaving 13 bases between them. The CDR3 region is CSVADRDYTDTQYF. In DNA form, the CDR3 reads TGCAGCGTTGCGGACAGGGACTACACAGATACGCAGTATTTT.

With respect to this clonotype: Within a library made for alpha chains, this beta chain is off target, and its count is uninformative. V usage is TRBV7-2 and J usage is TRBJ2-5; D possibly uses TRBD1 or TRBD2 (6 bases each). The germline V gene encodes CDR1 SGHTA and CDR2 FQGNSA. The CDR3 runs to 15 residues. Trimming pared 5 bases from V and 1 base from J, leaving 14 bases between. The CDR3 loop is CASSPGSGAQETQYF. CDR3 nucleotides: TGTGCCAGCAGCCCAGGGTCGGGGGCCCAAGAGACCCAGTACTTC.

By sample fraction, this clonotype is medium-sized (0.01 to 0.1%). Found in a library prepared for alpha chains, this beta chain is an off-target read, and its abundance has little meaning. The J gene is TRBJ2-3, the V gene TRBV7-9, with TRBD2 identical over 9 bases. The CDR3 extends over 15 amino acids. The ends lost 5 bases at V and 2 bases at J; junction bases unmatched: 5. The germline V gene has CDR1 SEHNR and CDR2 FQNEAQ (reference sequence). CDR3 amino acids: CASSEGLADTDTQYF. The DNA of the CDR3 is TGTGCCAGCAGCGAGGGACTAGCTGACACAGATACGCAGTATTTT.

This clonotype was recorded a few times. The library was built for alpha chains, so this beta chain is an off-target read and its size means little. The chain is built from TRBV11-1 and TRBJ1-1, with TRBD1 identical over 7 bases. The CDR3 totals 15 residues. J gave up 7 bases and V 7 bases, and 15 bases lay outside the gene matches. Germline V gives CDR1 SGHAT, CDR2 FQDESV (reference sequence). DNA of the CDR3: TGTGCCAGCACCACGGAAACCAGACAGGGTGGTGAAGCTTTCTTT. Amino acids: CASTTETRQGGEAFF.

As concerns this clonotype: This beta chain is a stray sequence in a library constructed for alpha chains; its clone size is not meaningful. This chain joins TRBV20-1 and TRBJ2-7; D unresolved. Trimming cost V 0 bases and J 2 bases, with 8 bases left between them. The CDR3 length is 13 residues. From germline, CDR1 is DFQATT and CDR2 SNEGSKA (reference sequence). Here the CDR3 DNA reads TGCAGTGCTAGAGACAGTCCTCCCTACGAGCAGTACTTC. Translation: CSARDSPPYEQYF.

This clonotype was seen more than once but under ten times. In a library made to pick up alpha chains, this beta chain is a stray read with a size that means little. The chain is built from TRBV7-2 and TRBJ2-1; weak D call: TRBD2 (5 bases). Germline V CDR1 and CDR2: SGHTA, FQGNSA. CDR3 length: 16 amino acids. The V end was cut by 5 bases, the J end by 8 bases, with 22 bases between. The CDR3 sequence is CASSPTPGPVSDEQFF. The DNA for the CDR3 is TGTGCCAGCAGCCCGACCCCGGGCCCTGTTAGCGATGAGCAGTTCTTC.

With regard to this clonotype: This beta chain appears as a stray read in a library generated for alpha chains; its size is not informative. V gene TRBV19 combines with J gene TRBJ1-5; maybe TRBD1 (5 bases). CDR1 LNHDA and CDR2 SQIVND come from the germline V gene (reference sequence). V lost 4 bases to trimming and J lost 9 bases, with 10 bases between them. CDR3 size: 12 residues. The CDR3 sequence is CASSNRQGPQHF. The CDR3 DNA sequence: TGTGCCAGTAGTAACCGTCAGGGGCCCCAGCATTTT.

In this sample, this clonotype turned up a few times. This beta chain is a stray read from a library made for alpha chains; its abundance is not meaningful. This chain uses TRBV7-8 with TRBJ2-5; D is perhaps TRBD2 (6 bases). CDR1 is SGHVS, CDR2 FQNEAQ, per germline. The CDR3 covers 13 residues. V lost 5 bases and J lost 2, with 9 bases in between. CDR3 residues: CASSTGLQETQYF. For the CDR3, the DNA is TGTGCCAGCAGCACGGGACTGCAAGAGACCCAGTACTTC.

By share of the sample, this clonotype is medium-sized. This beta chain slipped into a library made for alpha chains as a stray read, so its size is not meaningful. The gene calls are TRBV2 and TRBJ1-4; no clear D. The CDR3 runs to 13 residues. The germline CDR1 and CDR2 sequences are SNHLY and FYNNEI. V was shortened by 8 bases and J by 5 bases, with 12 bases between the two germline ends. The CDR3 spells CASLGQTNEKLFF. The CDR3 nucleotides are TGTGCCAGCCTGGGCCAAACAAATGAAAAACTGTTTTTT. The complete variable domain, with remaining parts taken from reference TRBV2 and TRBJ1-4, reads EPEVTQTPSHQVTQMGQEVILRCVPISNHLYFYWYRQILGQKVEFLVSFYNNEISEKSEIFDDQFSVERPDGSNFTLKIRSTKLEDSAMYFCASLGQTNEKLFFGSGTQLSVL.

This clonotype was seen a few times. The library was designed around alpha chains, so this beta chain is a stray read whose abundance carries little weight. The chain carries TRBV5-1 and TRBJ2-7; the D gene could be TRBD1 or TRBD2 (5 bases each). V was clipped by 4 bases and J by 2 bases, with 13 bases between them. The CDR3 is 14 residues long. The germline gives CDR1 SGHRS, CDR2 YFSETQ. Here the CDR3 reads CASSLDGGAYEQYF. CDR3 nucleotide sequence: TGCGCCAGCAGCCTAGATGGGGGAGCCTACGAGCAGTACTTC.

Remarks on this clonotype: For a library built for alpha chains, this beta chain is a stray read; little rests on its size. The chain is built from TRBV6-1 and TRBJ1-4; the D gene is possibly TRBD1 (5 bases). CDR1 and CDR2 (germline): MNHNS, SASEGT. This CDR3 has 16 amino acids. V was clipped by 1 base and J by 6 bases, with 15 bases between them. The CDR3 sequence is CASSEDGGWRDEKLFF. The CDR3 DNA is TGTGCCAGCAGTGAAGATGGGGGGTGGCGAGATGAAAAACTGTTTTTT.

For this clonotype: For a library built for alpha chains, this beta chain is a stray read; little rests on its size. The chain has TRBV28 and TRBJ1-5; TRBD1 might be the D (5 bases). Looked up from germline, CDR1 is MDHEN and CDR2 is SYDVKM. V gave up 5 bases and J gave up 1 base, with 15 bases separating them. The CDR3 runs 16 residues. For the CDR3, the DNA is TGTGCCAGCAGTCCGTTTTTCTGGGACAGCAATCAGCCCCAGCATTTT. It is translated as CASSPFFWDSNQPQHF.

By share of the sample, this clonotype is medium-sized (0.01 to 0.1%). This beta chain is an unintended read in a library built for alpha chains; its size means little. The V gene is TRBV24-1, the J gene TRBJ2-5; 9 positions match TRBD1. J was trimmed by 3 bases and V by 3 bases; bases with no gene match: 13. Germline-derived CDR1 and CDR2 are KGHDR and SFDVKD. CDR3 length equals 18 residues. CDR3 amino acids: CATSDAGPGQGAKETQYF. The CDR3 coding sequence is TGTGCCACCAGTGATGCTGGGCCGGGACAGGGAGCGAAAGAGACCCAGTACTTC.

This clonotype is classed as medium-sized. A library made for alpha chains picked up this beta chain off target, so its size means little. This sequence joins TRBV7-2 and TRBJ2-4; a possible D gene is TRBD2 (6 bases). V lost 5 bases to trimming and J lost 9 bases, with 26 bases between them. The CDR3 consists of 17 residues. CDR1 SGHTA and CDR2 FQGNSA come from the germline V gene. This chain's CDR3 is CASSKSPDTAGNGIQYF. The CDR3 DNA sequence: TGTGCCAGCAGCAAATCCCCCGACACCGCGGGGAATGGCATTCAGTACTTC.

This clonotype counts as medium-sized (0.01 to 0.1%). A library made for alpha chains picked up this beta chain off target, so its size means little. V usage is TRBV6-2 or TRBV6-3 and J usage is TRBJ2-6, with D hard to call. The CDR3 extends over 15 amino acids. With 7 bases removed from V and 0 bases from J, the gap between germline ends came to 10 bases. Per germline, CDR1 MNHEY and CDR2 SVGEGT. Here the CDR3 DNA reads TGTGCCAGCACCGACACGGGCTCTGGGGCCAACGTCCTGACTTTC. Its translation: CASTDTGSGANVLTF.

Judged by abundance, this clonotype is medium-sized. Because the library targeted alpha chains, this beta chain is an off-target read whose size means little. The chain carries TRBV7-9 and TRBJ1-6; TRBD1 matches 8 bases. Losses at the gene ends were 3 bases for V and 10 bases for J; bases not matched to a gene: 8. Germline-derived CDR1 and CDR2 are SEHNR and FQNEAQ (reference sequence). The length of the CDR3 is 15 residues. In DNA form, the CDR3 reads TGTGCCAGCAGCTTGGCTGTGACAGGGGACTCACCCCTCCACTTT. The encoded protein is CASSLAVTGDSPLHF.

As concerns this clonotype: This beta chain is a stray sequence in a library constructed for alpha chains; its clone size is not meaningful. The rearrangement uses TRBV2 and TRBJ1-5, with D hard to call. Germline assignment: CDR1 SNHLY and CDR2 FYNNEI. V lost 4 bases and J lost 4, with 8 bases in between. The CDR3 covers 13 residues. In DNA form, the CDR3 reads TGTGCCAGCAGTGGACGGGGTAATCAGCCCCAGCATTTT. Amino acids: CASSGRGNQPQHF.

Concerning this clonotype: This beta chain is off target for a library built for alpha chains, so its abundance means little. The gene calls are TRBV6-2 or TRBV6-3 and TRBJ1-6; 7 nucleotides align to TRBD1. This CDR3 spans 16 amino acids. Germline assignment: CDR1 MNHEY and CDR2 SVGEGT. V lost 4 bases, J lost 4 bases, and 7 bases stayed unmatched. CDR3 in DNA: TGTGCCAGCAGTTCCCTCAAACAGGGGTATAATTCACCCCTCCACTTT. This codes for CASSSLKQGYNSPLHF.

This clonotype occurred a few times. In a library made to pick up alpha chains, this beta chain is a stray read with a size that means little. V gene TRBV14 combines with J gene TRBJ1-6; the D is unclear. This CDR3 is 13 amino acids long. The germline V gene encodes CDR1 SGHDN and CDR2 FVKESK. The V gene lost 1 base and the J gene lost 9 bases, with 7 bases spanning the gap. In DNA form, the CDR3 reads TGTGCCAGCAGCCAAGTCCCCCGTTCACCCCTCCACTTT. It codes for CASSQVPRSPLHF.

This clonotype is classed as medium-sized. Because the library targeted alpha chains, this beta chain is an off-target read whose size means little. J is TRBJ1-2 and V is TRBV19; no definite D call. The CDR3 has 11 residues. V was cut by 4 bases and J by 4 bases, with 4 bases left in between. The germline CDR1 and CDR2 sequences are LNHDA and SQIVND (reference sequence). The CDR3 region is CASSRSYGYTF. As DNA, the CDR3 is TGTGCCAGTAGTAGGAGCTATGGCTACACCTTC. Full variable domain (remainder filled in from reference TRBV19 and TRBJ1-2): DGGITQSPKYLFRKEGQNVTLSCEQNLNHDAMYWYRQDPGQGLRLIYYSQIVNDFQKGDIAEGYSVSREKKESFPLTVTSAQKNPTAFYLCASSRSYGYTFGSGTRLTVV.